What follows are 16 T cell receptor beta chains derived from one specimen sequenced in a study of CD8 T cells in Susac syndrome (dated by TCRdb to the late 2010s). Libraries were made using the immunoSEQ multiplex PCR assay. RNA was extracted using the RNeasy kit, and roughly 0.5 to 1 ug of the RNA was reverse transcribed with random hexamers. TCRdb took the public reads, trimmed them with fastp at Q25, ran MiXCR for clone calling and kept in-frame beta chains. Every CDR3 protein is listed once, alongside the most common genes and DNA of its rows. The sample includes some 220,000 distinct CDR3 sequences, with 95% observed a single time. Roughly 0.1% of the sample is in the top ten clones. Input material: CD4+ T cells from PBMCs. The source is a human donor with multiple sclerosis.

J is TRBJ2-7 and V is TRBV20-1, with 9 nucleotides matching TRBD2. There are 14 residues in the CDR3. With 3 bases clipped from V and 2 bases from J, the junction kept 5 bases outside the gene matches. Germline V gene sequence: CDR1 DFQATT, CDR2 SNEGSKA (reference sequence). The CDR3 protein is CSASLAGIPYEQYF. CDR3 bases: TGCAGTGCTAGTCTAGCGGGGATCCCCTACGAGCAGTACTTC.

This chain links TRBV7-9 with TRBJ2-7; 9 bases are a match to TRBD2. V lost 1 base to trimming and J lost 5 bases; unmatched junction nucleotides: 6. The CDR3 has 15 residues. CDR1 SEHNR and CDR2 FQNEAQ come from the germline V gene (reference sequence). The CDR3 reads CASSLVSSGRHEQYF. The CDR3 nucleotides are TGTGCCAGCAGCTTAGTGAGTAGCGGGAGACACGAGCAGTACTTC.

This chain links TRBV27 with TRBJ1-5, with 8 bases that match TRBD1. The germline CDR1 and CDR2 sequences are MNHEY and SMNVEV (reference sequence). After removal of 3 bases from V and 3 bases from J, the junction contained 16 bases not matched to a gene. This CDR3 is 19 amino acids long. The CDR3 DNA reads TGTGCCAGCAGTTTTGTTCGGACAGGGACCGATCCAATCAATCAGCCCCAGCATTTT. Translated, it gives CASSFVRTGTDPINQPQHF.

V is TRBV3-1 and J is TRBJ2-7; D call uncertain. Trimming cost V 1 base and J 0 bases, with 10 bases left between them. This CDR3 comprises 15 residues. Germline CDR1 LGHDT, CDR2 YNNKEL (reference sequence). The CDR3 coding sequence is TGTGCCAGCAGCCAAGGCTTAACGAGCTCCTACGAGCAGTACTTC. It codes for CASSQGLTSSYEQYF.

The rearrangement links TRBV20-1 to TRBJ2-1; TRBD2 matches at 7 bases. Trimming removed 2 bases from V and 4 bases from J; junction bases left unmatched: 8. The CDR3 contains 15 residues. Germline V gene data show CDR1 as DFQATT and CDR2 as SNEGSKA (reference sequence). In DNA form, the CDR3 reads TGCAGTGCTAGACCTAGGGACTACCGATACAATGAGCAGTTCTTC. Amino acids: CSARPRDYRYNEQFF.

This rearrangement joins TRBV6-5 to TRBJ1-1, with 7 positions matching TRBD1. This CDR3 spans 14 amino acids. Germline V gene sequence: CDR1 MNHEY, CDR2 SVGAGI. The V and J ends lost 6 bases and 0 bases, in that order; junction bases with no gene match: 4. This CDR3 reads CASSAGQLNTEAFF. CDR3 DNA sequence: TGTGCCAGCAGCGCGGGACAGCTGAACACTGAAGCTTTCTTT.

This clonotype was recorded once. This chain connects TRBV3-1 to TRBJ1-5; a possible D gene is TRBD1 (5 bases). Trimming took off 2 bases at V and 7 bases at J, with 12 bases between the two ends. This CDR3 spans 14 amino acids. Germline assignment: CDR1 LGHDT and CDR2 YNNKEL (reference sequence). In nucleotides, the CDR3 is TGTGCCAGCAGCCAATCTGTCGGGGGGCAGCCCCAGCATTTT. Protein: CASSQSVGGQPQHF.

The chain has TRBV4-1 and TRBJ2-7, with 12 bases that match TRBD2. CDR1 is MGHRA and CDR2 is YSYEKL in the germline V gene. V was clipped by 3 bases and J by 2 bases; unmatched bases: 8. The CDR3 length is 17 residues. This chain's CDR3 is CASSHIPLAGGPYEQYF. The CDR3 DNA is TGCGCCAGCAGCCATATACCTCTAGCGGGAGGGCCCTACGAGCAGTACTTC.

This chain uses TRBV6-5 with TRBJ2-1; D not certain. Germline CDR1 and CDR2: MNHEY and SVGAGI. V was pared by 6 bases and J by 7 bases, with 13 bases between. CDR3 size: 13 residues. The CDR3 is CASSPRIWNEQFF. CDR3 nucleotides: TGTGCCAGCAGCCCACGGATATGGAATGAGCAGTTCTTC.

The CDR3 loop is CASSQGSRQETQYF. The CDR3 DNA reads as TGTGCCAGCAGCCAGGGGTCCCGCCAAGAGACCCAGTACTTC. The chain links TRBV7-2 to TRBJ2-5; D might be TRBD1 (6 bases). The V and J ends lost 5 bases and 1 base respectively, with 11 bases between them. Germline V lookup: CDR1 SGHTA, CDR2 FQGNSA. The CDR3 totals 14 residues.

This chain links TRBV20-1 with TRBJ2-3; tentative D call: TRBD2 (5 bases). Germline lookup yields CDR1 DFQATT and CDR2 SNEGSKA (reference sequence). CDR3 length: 13 amino acids. The V gene lost 6 bases and the J gene lost 0 bases, with 10 bases spanning the gap. For the CDR3, the DNA is TGCAGTGCCCCCCAGCGGAGCACAGATACGCAGTATTTT. Translating it yields CSAPQRSTDTQYF.

V gene TRBV20-1 combines with J gene TRBJ2-2; either TRBD1 or TRBD2 may fit D (6 bases each). The germline V gene has CDR1 DFQATT and CDR2 SNEGSKA (reference sequence). V gave up 6 bases and J gave up 6 bases, with 20 bases separating them. The CDR3 covers 15 residues. CDR3 in DNA: TGCAGTGCCAATCCCCATTGGGGGGCCCCCGGGGAGCTGTTTTTT. This translates into CSANPHWGAPGELFF.

The chain couples TRBV20-1 to TRBJ1-5; D uncertain. Germline CDR1 is DFQATT and CDR2 is SNEGSKA (reference sequence). V dropped 1 base and J dropped 6 bases, with 7 bases sitting between them. This CDR3 has 12 amino acids. CDR3 protein: CSARVLGQPQHF. In DNA, the CDR3 is TGCAGTGCTAGAGTTCTGGGTCAGCCCCAGCATTTT.

The chain has TRBV3-1 and TRBJ2-1; no clear D. This CDR3 comprises 15 residues. V was trimmed by 4 bases and J by 4 bases, leaving 14 bases between them. Germline V gene data show CDR1 as LGHDT and CDR2 as YNNKEL (reference sequence). The CDR3 bases are TGTGCCAGCAGCCCGAGCTCGACAACTTACAATGAGCAGTTCTTC. Its protein is CASSPSSTTYNEQFF.

This clonotype was detected once. The chain has TRBV3-1 and TRBJ2-1; no clear D. The CDR3 is 11 amino acids. V was pared by 4 bases and J by 7 bases, with 5 bases between. Germline V gives CDR1 LGHDT, CDR2 YNNKEL (reference sequence). The DNA for the CDR3 is TGTGCCAGCAGCCGGTTGAATGAGCAGTTCTTC. Translated: CASSRLNEQFF.

This clonotype is a singleton in its sample. The chain combines TRBV7-8 with TRBJ1-5; possibly TRBD1 for D (5 bases). V shed 0 bases and J shed 5 bases, with 8 bases lying between them. The germline CDR1 and CDR2 sequences are SGHVS and FQNEAQ. This CDR3 is 14 amino acids long. CDR3 in amino acids: CASSLALGDQPQHF. In DNA, the CDR3 is TGTGCCAGCAGCTTAGCGTTAGGGGATCAGCCCCAGCATTTT.